A selection of T cell receptor beta chains follows, all from one sample in a study of vaccination effects on CD4 cells after COVID-19. Antigens of these TCRs are unknown. Repertoires were generated with immunoSEQ multiplex PCR, while TCRdb's copy carries only in-frame clones and drops some. The sample yields about 22,000 clones, around 75% seen once. Here the sequenced sample was CD4+ T cells from PBMCs cultured with HCoV-NL63 spike peptides, taken before COVID-19 vaccination. The origin of the receptors is a human donor who received a COVID-19 vaccine. Both conserved end residues are part of each CDR3. A D gene is named only where the DNA matches it firmly. Clone size appears in some rows only: once, few, many, or a class for an expanded clone.

V	length	J	D	size	DNA	CDR3
TRBV18	16	TRBJ2-1	NA	NA	TGTGCCAGCTCAAAGCGGGTACGGGGCGGCGACAATGAGCAGTTCTTC	CASSKRVRGGDNEQFF
TRBV7-9	14	TRBJ2-1	NA	NA	TGTGCCAGCAGCTTCGGGGGAGGAAGGAATGAGCAGTTCTTC	CASSFGGGRNEQFF
TRBV3-1/TRBV3-2	13	TRBJ2-3	NA	large	TGTGCCAGCAGCCTACAGGGTTCAGATACGCAGTATTTT	CASSLQGSDTQYF
TRBV2	13	TRBJ2-1	NA	NA	TGTGCCAGCAGCCTCGGACTGGACAATGAGCAGTTCTTC	CASSLGLDNEQFF
TRBV28	16	TRBJ2-5	NA	NA	TGTGCCAGCAGGGGGAGCAACCTAGGCCCCCTGGAGACCCAGTACTTC	CASRGSNLGPLETQYF
TRBV4-1	15	TRBJ1-1	NA	NA	TGCGCCAGCAGCCCCGGGACGAATATTAACACTGAAGCTTTCTTT	CASSPGTNINTEAFF
TRBV11-1	15	TRBJ1-1	TRBD1	NA	TGTGCCAGCAGCTTAGGGGACAGGGTGAATACTGAAGCTTTCTTT	CASSLGDRVNTEAFF
TRBV10-3	13	TRBJ1-5	NA	NA	TGTGCCATCAGTGAAAGGGGCAATCAGCCCCAGCATTTT	CAISERGNQPQHF
TRBV19	15	TRBJ1-1	NA	few	TGTGCCAGTGGAGTATGGGGCTGGGAGAACACTGAAGCTTTCTTT	CASGVWGWENTEAFF
TRBV9	15	TRBJ2-5	TRBD2	NA	TGTGCCAGCAGCGTAACGGGGGGGATCCAAGAGACCCAGTACTTC	CASSVTGGIQETQYF
TRBV4-1	13	TRBJ1-1	NA	few	TGCGCCAGCAGCCAAGATTGGGGTTCGAAAGCTTTCTTT	CASSQDWGSKAFF
TRBV5-1	14	TRBJ1-1	TRBD1	NA	TGCGCCAGCAGATCTGACAGGGGTATCACTGAAGCTTTCTTT	CASRSDRGITEAFF
TRBV30	14	TRBJ2-7	TRBD1	NA	TGTGCCTGGGAGTCGGGACAGGGTTCCTACGAGCAGTACTTC	CAWESGQGSYEQYF
TRBV30	13	TRBJ2-7	NA	many	TGTGCCTGGAGTCCCCAGACAGGCTACGAGCAGTACTTC	CAWSPQTGYEQYF
TRBV3-1/TRBV3-2	21	TRBJ2-5	TRBD2	NA	TGTGCCAGCAGCCAAGATAGGAAGGGTACTAGCGGGGGGATTAGGTACGAGACCCAGTACTTC	CASSQDRKGTSGGIRYETQYF
TRBV29-1	14	TRBJ1-1	TRBD1	NA	TGCAGCGTTAAAAGACAGGGTCGGGACACTGAAGCTTTCTTT	CSVKRQGRDTEAFF
TRBV30	13	TRBJ2-5	TRBD2	NA	TGTGCCTGGACGCGCGGGGGGGCAGAGACCCAGTACTTC	CAWTRGGAETQYF
TRBV19	13	TRBJ1-2	TRBD1	NA	TGTGCCAGTACCCTGACAGGGGACTATGGCTACACCTTC	CASTLTGDYGYTF
TRBV9	13	TRBJ2-7	TRBD1	NA	TGTGCCAGCGGACAGGGAAGCTCCTACGAGCAGTACTTC	CASGQGSSYEQYF
TRBV7-9	14	TRBJ1-6	NA	once	TGTGCCAGCAGCTTGGCTAGCGGTAATTCACCCCTCCACTTT	CASSLASGNSPLHF
TRBV6-5	15	TRBJ2-7	TRBD1	NA	TGTGCCAGCGGCCCCGCGGGCTACAGGGGCTACGAGCAGTACTTC	CASGPAGYRGYEQYF
TRBV11-2	15	TRBJ2-1	NA	NA	TGTGCCAGCAGCTTAGATCTTAGGACTATCAATGAGCAGTTCTTC	CASSLDLRTINEQFF
TRBV18	15	TRBJ1-5	TRBD1	few	TGTGCCAGCTCACCCCCGGGACAGGGAATTCAGCCCCAGCATTTT	CASSPPGQGIQPQHF
TRBV2	15	TRBJ2-3	NA	NA	TGTGCCAGCAGTGAGATGGGGGTTACGTCAGATACGCAGTATTTT	CASSEMGVTSDTQYF
TRBV29-1	11	TRBJ2-3	NA	NA	TGCAGCGTTGAACGGACCAGCACGCAGTATTTT	CSVERTSTQYF
TRBV3-1/TRBV3-2	12	TRBJ1-2	TRBD1	NA	TGTGCCAGCAGCTTGCGGACAGGGGCACTCACCTTC	CASSLRTGALTF
TRBV5-5	16	TRBJ1-2	NA	NA	TGTGCCAGCAGCTTGGTGGATCAAGGGACTACTTATGGCTACACCTTC	CASSLVDQGTTYGYTF
TRBV10-1	14	TRBJ1-2	NA	few	TGCGCCAGCACCAGGGTCGGGGGGCAGGACGGCTACACCTTC	CASTRVGGQDGYTF
TRBV21-1	12	TRBJ1-1	NA	NA	TGTGCCAGCAGCAAAGGGGGGACTGAAGCTTTCTTT	CASSKGGTEAFF
TRBV23-1	8	TRBJ1-2	NA	NA	TGCTCCCACGATGGCTACACCTTC	CSHDGYTF
TRBV30	13	TRBJ1-1	TRBD1	NA	TGTGCCTGGAGTTTAGGGACAGGGTTTGAAGCTTTCTTT	CAWSLGTGFEAFF
TRBV19	17	TRBJ2-2	TRBD2	few	TGTGCCAGTAGTATTAGGGGCCAGCGGGAGGTTTCCGGGGAGCTGTTTTTT	CASSIRGQREVSGELFF
TRBV28	13	TRBJ2-7	TRBD1	NA	TGTGCCAGCAGGCCGGGACAGACTTACGAGCAGTACTTC	CASRPGQTYEQYF
TRBV18	17	TRBJ2-2	TRBD1	NA	TGTGCCAGCTCACCAGGCCCCGGGACAGGGAACACCGGGGAGCTGTTTTTT	CASSPGPGTGNTGELFF
TRBV12-3/TRBV12-4	13	TRBJ1-6	NA	NA	TGTGCCAGCAGTTTAAGGGGTGGGTCACCCCTCCACTTT	CASSLRGGSPLHF
TRBV28	13	TRBJ2-1	TRBD2	NA	TGTGCCAGCAGTTCCCCCGGGAGGGATGAGCAGTTCTTC	CASSSPGRDEQFF
TRBV4-1	15	TRBJ1-3	NA	once	TGCGCCAGCAGCCAAACAGGGCTGACTGGAAACACCATATATTTT	CASSQTGLTGNTIYF
TRBV6-2/TRBV6-3	16	TRBJ2-7	TRBD2	NA	TGTGCCAGCAGTCGGACTAGCGGGGGGACTTCTTACGAGCAGTACTTC	CASSRTSGGTSYEQYF
TRBV7-9	13	TRBJ1-1	NA	NA	TGTGCCAGCAGCGTCATGGGGGGTTCTGAAGCTTTCTTT	CASSVMGGSEAFF
TRBV25-1	14	TRBJ2-5	TRBD2	NA	TGTGCCAGCAGTGCCCCGGGGGGGCGTGAGACCCAGTACTTC	CASSAPGGRETQYF
TRBV5-1	15	TRBJ1-1	NA	NA	TGCGCCAGCAGCTTGGAGTGGACAGTGGGAACTGAAGCTTTCTTT	CASSLEWTVGTEAFF
TRBV19	15	TRBJ1-5	NA	NA	TGTGCCAGCGGTGCTCGAGGGGTGAGTAATCAGCCCCAGCATTTT	CASGARGVSNQPQHF
TRBV28	15	TRBJ2-7	TRBD1	NA	TGTGCCAGCAGTTCCCGGGACAGGGGATTCTACGAGCAGTACTTC	CASSSRDRGFYEQYF
TRBV27	13	TRBJ2-5	NA	NA	TGTGCCAGCAGCTCTAGTAGGCGGGAGACCCAGTACTTC	CASSSSRRETQYF
TRBV5-8	14	TRBJ2-2	TRBD1	NA	TGTGCCAGCAGCCTGGGACAGAGGACCGGGGAGCTGTTTTTT	CASSLGQRTGELFF
TRBV7-2	15	TRBJ2-3	TRBD2	NA	TGTGCCAGCAGCTCGGGACTAGCCGGCACAGATACGCAGTATTTT	CASSSGLAGTDTQYF
TRBV6-5	13	TRBJ2-2	NA	NA	TGTGCCAGCAGTTACCCCAGGCCCGGGGAGCTGTTTTTT	CASSYPRPGELFF
TRBV12-3/TRBV12-4	13	TRBJ2-3	TRBD1	NA	TGTGCCAGCAGCTGGACAGGGACAAATACGCAGTATTTT	CASSWTGTNTQYF
TRBV3-1/TRBV3-2	16	TRBJ1-6	NA	NA	TGTGCCAGCAGCCAAGAATACCCGAAGGTGCCTTCACCCCTCCACTTT	CASSQEYPKVPSPLHF
TRBV5-4	14	TRBJ1-1	TRBD1	few	TGTGCCAGCAGCTTGGGACAGGGATCCACTGAAGCTTTCTTT	CASSLGQGSTEAFF
TRBV28	11	TRBJ1-2	TRBD1	NA	TGTGCCAGCAGTGACAGGGTGGTGTACACCTTC	CASSDRVVYTF
TRBV2	14	TRBJ1-2	NA	NA	TGTGCCAGCCTAAAAGACCCGCAGGGCTATGGCTACACCTTC	CASLKDPQGYGYTF